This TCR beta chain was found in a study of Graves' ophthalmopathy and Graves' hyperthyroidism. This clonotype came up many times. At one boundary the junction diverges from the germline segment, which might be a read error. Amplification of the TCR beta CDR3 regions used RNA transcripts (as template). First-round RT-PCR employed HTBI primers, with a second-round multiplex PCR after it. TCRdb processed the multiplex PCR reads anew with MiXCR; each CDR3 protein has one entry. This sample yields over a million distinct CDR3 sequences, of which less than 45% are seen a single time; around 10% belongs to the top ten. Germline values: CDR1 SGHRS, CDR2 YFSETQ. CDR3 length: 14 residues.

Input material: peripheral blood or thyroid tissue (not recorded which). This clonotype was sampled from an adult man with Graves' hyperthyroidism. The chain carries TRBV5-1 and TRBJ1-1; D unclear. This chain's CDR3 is CASSLVGPNTEAFF. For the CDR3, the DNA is TGTGCCAGCAGCTTAGTCGGACCGAACACTGAAGCTTTCTTT.